This T cell receptor (beta chain) was documented in a study of T-cell memory formation after mild COVID-19. TCRdb reanalysed the 5' RACE reads using MiXCR and keeps one entry per CDR3 protein. This table has hundreds of thousands of distinct CDR3 sequences, approximately 19% appearing once. Losses at the gene ends were 5 bases for V and 10 bases for J; bases not matched to a gene: 10. Per the germline V gene, CDR1 is SGHAT and CDR2 is FQNNGV. There are 15 residues in the CDR3. The clonotype originates from an adult woman who had mild COVID-19 (a few samples of this study predate the infection). Cell type and time point are not known. Material: PBMCs or a T cell subset sorted from them (not recorded which). The V gene is TRBV11-2, the J gene TRBJ1-4; 10 positions agree with TRBD1. CDR3 residues: CASSPLGQGVGKLFF. In nucleotides, the CDR3 is TGTGCCAGCAGCCCGCTCGGACAGGGGGTCGGAAAACTGTTTTTT.